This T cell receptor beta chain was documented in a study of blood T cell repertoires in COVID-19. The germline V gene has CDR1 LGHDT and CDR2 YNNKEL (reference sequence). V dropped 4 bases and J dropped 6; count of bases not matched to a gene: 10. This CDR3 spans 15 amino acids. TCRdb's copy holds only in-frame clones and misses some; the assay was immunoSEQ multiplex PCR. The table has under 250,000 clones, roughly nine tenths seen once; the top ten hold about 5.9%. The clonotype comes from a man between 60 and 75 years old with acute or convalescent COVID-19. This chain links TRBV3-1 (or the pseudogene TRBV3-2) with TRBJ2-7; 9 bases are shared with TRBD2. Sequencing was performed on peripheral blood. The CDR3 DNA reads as TGTGCCAGCAGCCGTCTCTTAGCGGGAGTGGGCGAGCAGTACTTC. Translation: CASSRLLAGVGEQYF.